This TCR beta chain was captured in a study of blood T cell repertoires in COVID-19. Profiled with immunoSEQ multiplex PCR; TCRdb holds only in-frame clones, not every one. Altogether over 200,000 clones are present, about 87% being singletons, with the ten largest covering 3.7%. The sample holds one count of this clone. The participants were between roughly 18 and 89 years old and came from 24 US areas. Which cohort a participant joined came from the clinical history participants gave. Exposed participants encountered a COVID-19 case during the 2 weeks preceding study entry. This TCR derives from a woman in her twenties or thirties who had been exposed to COVID-19. Sequencing was done on a sample of PBMCs or T cells enriched from blood (not recorded which).

For the CDR3, the DNA is TGTGCCTTAGAGCTAGGCTACGAGCAGTACTTC. Its translation: CALELGYEQYF. The chain combines TRBV7-9 with TRBJ2-7; D uncertain. V lost 11 bases to trimming and J lost 3 bases, with 11 bases between them. There are 11 residues in the CDR3. Germline CDR1 SEHNR, CDR2 FQNEAQ (reference sequence).